The rows below give T cell receptor beta chains drawn from one sample of a study of persistence of HIV-infected CD4 T cells. TCRdb keeps only in-frame clones here, not all; method: immunoSEQ multiplex PCR. The sample lists several thousand clones, approximately 63% occurring once. Their antigen targets remain unknown. This specimen consisted of CD4+ T cells sorted from PBMCs after roughly 18-hour stimulation, obtained from a patient who received antiretroviral therapy. The origin of the receptors is an adult man with HIV who was CMV-seropositive. CDR3s include the opening cysteine and the closing phenylalanine or tryptophan. D genes are given only for firm matches. Clone size is not always given. Where it is, it says once, few, many or a class for expanded clones.

J gene	V gene	D gene	clone size	CDR3 DNA	CDR3 protein
TRBJ1-5	TRBV2	.	few	TGTGCCAGCAGTAGGGCGGAGAATCAGCCCCAGCATTTT	CASSRAENQPQHF
TRBJ1-1	TRBV27	.	.	TGTGCCAGCAGTTATATTATACCGGGCGCAGAAGCTTTCTTT	CASSYIIPGAEAFF
TRBJ1-2	TRBV5-5	.	medium-sized	TGTGCCAGCAGGGGCTCTGGACAGTCTTTAGCTAACTATGGCTACACCTTC	CASRGSGQSLANYGYTF
TRBJ1-1	TRBV6-6	TRBD1	.	TGTGCCAGCAGTGTAGGGGGCTTGAACACTGAAGCTTTCTTT	CASSVGGLNTEAFF
TRBJ1-4	TRBV30	.	.	TGTGCCTGGAGGAGGGACAATAATAATGAAAAACTGTTTTTT	CAWRRDNNNEKLFF
TRBJ1-4	TRBV7-8	.	few	TGTGCCAGCAGTTTCCGTGGTGAAAAACTGTTTTTT	CASSFRGEKLFF
TRBJ1-6	TRBV6-5	.	.	TGTGCCAGCAGCCCCATACTTAGGGATTCACCCCTCCACTTT	CASSPILRDSPLHF
TRBJ1-1	TRBV5-1	.	few	TGCGCCAGCAGCCCCGGAGGGGACACTGAAGCTTTCTTT	CASSPGGDTEAFF
TRBJ1-5	TRBV6-6	.	once	TGTGCCAGCAGTTCCATTAATCAGCCCCAGCATTTT	CASSSINQPQHF
TRBJ1-4	TRBV27	TRBD1	.	TGTGCCAGCAGGAGACCGGGACAGCCTAATGAAAAACTGTTTTTT	CASRRPGQPNEKLFF
TRBJ1-2	TRBV19	.	.	TGTGCCAGTAGTATAGATCACCAGAATCCTGGCTACACCTTC	CASSIDHQNPGYTF
TRBJ2-2	TRBV14	.	large	TGTGCCAGCAGCCTGGTGCTTAACACCGGGGAGCTGTTTTTT	CASSLVLNTGELFF
TRBJ2-7	TRBV7-8	TRBD1	once	TGTGCCAGCACCCCTGGACAGGGACGAGGCGAGCAGTACTTC	CASTPGQGRGEQYF
TRBJ2-3	TRBV7-2	.	once	TGTGCCAGCAGAGCATCAGATACGCAGTATTTT	CASRASDTQYF
TRBJ2-2	TRBV19	.	.	TGTGCCAGTAGTCCTATGGGACAGAACACCGGGGAGCTGTTTTTT	CASSPMGQNTGELFF
TRBJ2-2	TRBV9	.	.	TGTGCCAGCAGCGCTGGACACACCGGGGAGCTGTTTTTT	CASSAGHTGELFF
TRBJ2-3	TRBV5-1	.	.	TGCGCCAGCAGCCCTTTTTCACGAGATACGCAGTATTTT	CASSPFSRDTQYF
TRBJ1-5	TRBV10-3	.	few	TGTGCCATCAGTGAATACGGGGACGGAAACAATCAGCCCCAGCATTTT	CAISEYGDGNNQPQHF
TRBJ2-1	TRBV2	.	.	TGTGCCAGCGTGGGACTCGGCTCCTACAATGAGCAGTTCTTC	CASVGLGSYNEQFF
TRBJ2-7	TRBV4-3	.	medium-sized	TGCGCCAGCAGCCAAGATCTGAGGGTAGTTTACGAGCAGTACTTC	CASSQDLRVVYEQYF
TRBJ2-1	TRBV30	.	.	TGTGCCTGGAGGGGATTCAATGAGCAGTTCTTC	CAWRGFNEQFF
TRBJ1-1	TRBV7-9	TRBD1	.	TGTGCCAGCAAAACAGGGGGTATCAACACTGAAGCTTTCTTT	CASKTGGINTEAFF
TRBJ1-3	TRBV18	TRBD1	few	TGTGCCAGCTCCCCAGACAGGGGGTCAGGAAACACCATATATTTT	CASSPDRGSGNTIYF
TRBJ1-6	TRBV11-1	.	.	TGTGCCAGCAGCCCCCAGCGCAATTCACCCCTCCACTTT	CASSPQRNSPLHF
TRBJ2-7	TRBV11-2	.	.	TGTGCCAGCAGCTTAGGACAAAGAGAGCAGTACTTC	CASSLGQREQYF
TRBJ1-4	TRBV7-8	TRBD1	.	TGTGCCAGCAGCTACAGGGGGGAAAAACTGTTTTTT	CASSYRGEKLFF
TRBJ1-1	TRBV7-3	.	.	TGTGCCAGCAGCCCTTCAGGGTTTGGTATCACTGAAGCTTTCTTT	CASSPSGFGITEAFF
TRBJ1-5	TRBV19	TRBD1	.	TGTGCCAGTAGTATAGATATACAGGGGAACGGCAATCAGCCCCAGCATTTT	CASSIDIQGNGNQPQHF
TRBJ1-2	TRBV30	.	.	TGTGCCAGAGCCCAGGGTTCTGGCTACACCTTC	CARAQGSGYTF
TRBJ1-6	TRBV20-1	TRBD1	.	TGCAGTGCTAGTGACAGGGACCTAAATAATTCACCCCTCCACTTT	CSASDRDLNNSPLHF
TRBJ1-3	TRBV7-2	.	.	TGTGCCAGCAGCTTAGGGAGGGGTACTGGAAACACCATATATTTT	CASSLGRGTGNTIYF
TRBJ2-7	TRBV5-6	.	.	TGTGCCAGCAGCTTGGGTCCCACCGACGAGCAGTACTTC	CASSLGPTDEQYF
TRBJ1-1	TRBV30	TRBD1	few	TGTGCCTGGAGTGGACAGGGTGAAGCTTTCTTT	CAWSGQGEAFF
TRBJ2-7	TRBV4-1	TRBD1	.	TGCGCCAGCAGCCTGGGACAGGGGATAGGGGACGAGCAGTACTTC	CASSLGQGIGDEQYF
TRBJ1-1	TRBV30	.	.	TGTGCCTGGAGTGTTCGTTGGCGGCCGGGCACTGAAGCTTTCTTT	CAWSVRWRPGTEAFF
TRBJ2-1	TRBV19	TRBD1	.	TGTGCCAGTAGCCTGGGACAGAATGAGCAGTTCTTC	CASSLGQNEQFF
TRBJ2-5	TRBV29-1	TRBD1	medium-sized	TGCAGCGTTCACGGGACAGGGGGGATGTACCAAGAGACCCAGTACTTC	CSVHGTGGMYQETQYF
TRBJ2-7	TRBV15	.	.	TGTGCCACCAGCCCCACGGGGCGCGAACTGGAGCAGTACTTC	CATSPTGRELEQYF
TRBJ2-7	TRBV19	.	.	TGTGCCAGTAGTACTCAGTCAGGGCCCTACGAGCAGTACTTC	CASSTQSGPYEQYF
TRBJ1-2	TRBV20-1	.	.	TGCAGTGCTAGTCGATTCAGCGTCTATGGCTACACCTTC	CSASRFSVYGYTF
TRBJ1-1	TRBV19	.	medium-sized	TGTGCCAGTGGGGGGAGCACTGAAGCTTTCTTT	CASGGSTEAFF
TRBJ2-4	TRBV6-6	TRBD1	.	TGTGCCAGCAGTTACTCGGGACAGAAAGCCAAAAACATTCAGTACTTC	CASSYSGQKAKNIQYF
TRBJ1-1	TRBV3-1/TRBV3-2	.	.	TGTGCCAGCAGCCAAGATCGTAACAGTCTTCTGGCTTTCTTT	CASSQDRNSLLAFF
TRBJ2-2	TRBV3-1/TRBV3-2	TRBD2	few	TGTGCCAGCAGCCAAGGATCCGGGGGTGCTAGCGGGGGTGTCGGGGAGCTGTTTTTT	CASSQGSGGASGGVGELFF
TRBJ1-5	TRBV7-6	.	.	TGTGCCAGCAGCCGGGGGGTGTATCAGCCCCAGCATTTT	CASSRGVYQPQHF
TRBJ2-5	TRBV30	.	.	TGTGCCTGGAGTGTCCAAGAGACCCAGTACTTC	CAWSVQETQYF
TRBJ2-4	TRBV7-2	.	.	TGTGCCAGCAGCTTAAGGCTGCAGGAGACAGGCGCTATTCAGTACTTC	CASSLRLQETGAIQYF
TRBJ1-2	TRBV5-1	TRBD1	medium-sized	TGCGCCAGCAGCCCGGGGGGGACAGGCCCGGCCTATGGCTACACCTTC	CASSPGGTGPAYGYTF
TRBJ2-1	TRBV24-1	.	.	TGTGCCACCAGTGCGCTTAATGAGCAGTTCTTC	CATSALNEQFF
TRBJ2-7	TRBV11-3	.	.	TGTGCCAGCAGCTTGTCCGCGTCGAGCTCCTACGAGCAGTACTTC	CASSLSASSSYEQYF
TRBJ1-1	TRBV12-5	.	once	TGTGCTAGTGGTTTAGGGGGGAACACTGAAGCTTTCTTT	CASGLGGNTEAFF
TRBJ2-7	TRBV5-1	.	few	TGCGCCAGCAGCTTGAACGGCTACGAGCAGTACTTC	CASSLNGYEQYF